Listed below are T cell receptor beta chains from one sample, sequenced in a study of T cells in Graves' hyperthyroidism and ophthalmopathy. TCRdb recomputed calls from the multiplex PCR reads with MiXCR, one row per CDR3 protein. The repertoire consists of 250,000 or so distinct CDR3 sequences, with 16% occurring once and the leading ten covering more than 25%. Sequenced input: blood. Receptors originate from a woman aged 18-35 years with Graves' ophthalmopathy. Each CDR3 is given with its conserved first and last residue. The D gene is left open where the match is weak. For some rows the clone size is stated as once, few or many, or as a class when expanded; others skip it.

v_gene	j_gene	abundance	d_gene	CDR3aa	CDR3nt
TRBV7-2	TRBJ2-2	many	TRBD2	CASSLKWVAGGPATGELFF	TGTGCCAGCAGCTTAAAATGGGTAGCGGGAGGGCCCGCCACCGGGGAGCTGTTTTTT
TRBV5-1	TRBJ2-7	many	TRBD1	CATRPGQGYEQYF	TGCGCCACCCGACCGGGACAGGGGTACGAGCAGTACTTC
TRBV11-2	TRBJ2-5	many	-	CASRLQETQYF	TGTGCGTCGCGTCTCCAAGAGACCCAGTACTTC
TRBV15	TRBJ2-3	many	-	CATSSRLGWVGDTHTDTQYF	TGTGCCACCAGCAGTCGACTTGGGTGGGTTGGGGACACACACACAGATACGCAGTATTTT
TRBV28	TRBJ1-2	many	-	CASSLYDGYTF	TGTGCCAGCAGTTTATATGATGGCTACACCTTC
TRBV28	TRBJ2-7	many	-	CASSLDRGTYEQYF	TGCGCCAGCAGCTTGGATCGGGGGACCTACGAGCAGTACTTC
TRBV20-1	TRBJ2-3	few	-	CSAPGGNTDTQYF	TGCAGTGCCCCTGGGGGGAACACAGATACGCAGTATTTT
TRBV11-2	TRBJ1-1	-	-	CASSLAGRGPEAFF	TGTGCCAGCAGCTTAGCCGGCAGGGGCCCTGAAGCTTTCTTT
TRBV29-1	TRBJ1-1	many	-	CSVEGTRNTEAFF	TGCAGCGTTGAAGGTACACGGAACACTGAAGCTTTCTTT
TRBV6-1	TRBJ2-3	many	-	CASSEGNTYPMQYF	TGTGCCAGCAGTGAAGGGAATACGTACCCAATGCAGTATTTT
TRBV10-3	TRBJ2-3	many	TRBD2	CATGPSGRGDTDTQYF	TGTGCGACTGGACCTAGCGGGAGAGGGGACACAGATACGCAGTATTTT
TRBV7-6	TRBJ2-1	many	-	CASSSDGVGAGLLNEQFF	TGTGCCAGCAGCTCGGATGGGGTCGGGGCGGGGCTCCTTAATGAGCAGTTCTTC
TRBV4-1	TRBJ2-1	many	TRBD2	CASSQLLTSGGRNEQFF	TGCGCCAGCAGCCAGCTATTGACTAGCGGGGGAAGGAATGAGCAGTTCTTC
TRBV24-1	TRBJ2-1	many	TRBD2	CATSRGTSGPVRNEQFF	TGTGCCACCAGCAGAGGGACTAGCGGCCCAGTTAGGAATGAGCAGTTCTTC
TRBV11-1	TRBJ1-1	many	TRBD1	CASSSRGQNTEAFF	TGTGCCAGCAGCTCCAGGGGGCAGAACACTGAAGCTTTCTTT
TRBV12-3/TRBV12-4	TRBJ2-7	many	-	CASSPSWSSYEQYF	TGTGCCAGCAGTCCCTCCTGGTCGTCCTACGAGCAGTACTTC
TRBV24-1	TRBJ2-1	many	TRBD2	CATSSSGRANNEQFF	TGTGCCACCAGTTCTAGCGGGAGGGCCAACAATGAGCAGTTCTTC
TRBV27	TRBJ1-1	many	TRBD1	CASNPQGARGNTEAFF	TGTGCCAGCAACCCTCAGGGGGCGCGGGGGAACACTGAAGCTTTCTTT
TRBV7-9	TRBJ2-1	-	TRBD2	CASSLKGLAGTIYNEQFF	TGTGCCAGCAGCTTAAAGGGACTAGCGGGGACGATATACAATGAGCAGTTCTTC
TRBV7-8	TRBJ2-2	many	-	CASSLYGPGQTYNTGELFF	TGTGCCAGCAGCTTATACGGTCCCGGACAAACTTATAACACCGGGGAGCTGTTTTTT
TRBV5-5	TRBJ1-4	few	-	CASSLGGLLYEKLFF	TGTGCCAGCAGCTTGGGGGGACTGCTTTACGAAAAACTGTTTTTT
TRBV7-9	TRBJ1-2	many	-	CASSFIGYGYTF	TGTGCCAGCAGCTTTATAGGGTATGGCTACACCTTC
TRBV2	TRBJ2-3	many	-	CASSKFSTDTQYF	TGTGCCAGCAGCAAATTTAGCACAGATACGCAGTATTTT
TRBV7-9	TRBJ1-2	many	-	CASSLAGNGYTF	TGTGCCAGCAGCTTAGCAGGGAATGGCTACACCTTC
TRBV19	TRBJ2-7	few	-	CASSLGSWGEDEQYF	TGTGCCAGTAGTTTGGGCAGTTGGGGAGAGGACGAGCAGTACTTC
TRBV9	TRBJ1-5	many	-	CASSRRGDAQPQHF	TGTGCCAGCAGCCGGCGCGGGGACGCGCAGCCCCAGCATTTT
TRBV30	TRBJ1-2	many	-	CAWTPGTTYGYTF	TGTGCCTGGACTCCCGGGACGACGTATGGCTACACCTTC
TRBV25-1	TRBJ1-2	-	-	CASSAGSGYTF	TGTGCCAGCAGTGCAGGATCCGGCTACACCTTC
TRBV4-1	TRBJ1-5	many	TRBD1	CASSHGGQGDNQPQHF	TGCGCCAGCAGCCATGGCGGACAGGGCGACAATCAGCCCCAGCATTTT
TRBV27	TRBJ2-1	many	-	CASSWDLPSTYNEQFF	TGTGCCAGCAGTTGGGATCTACCATCTACCTACAATGAGCAGTTCTTC
TRBV5-1	TRBJ2-1	-	TRBD2	CASSAVVAGYNEQFF	TGCGCCAGCAGCGCCGTGGTAGCGGGCTACAATGAGCAGTTCTTC
TRBV9	TRBJ2-1	many	-	CASRSGDEQFF	TGTGCCAGCAGGTCCGGGGATGAGCAGTTCTTC
TRBV7-9	TRBJ2-1	many	TRBD1	CASSLDRVGYNEQFF	TGTGCCAGCAGCTTGGACAGGGTGGGCTACAATGAGCAGTTCTTC
TRBV3-1	TRBJ2-7	many	-	CASSLKSGREHF	TGTGCCAGCAGCCTAAAATCTGGTCGAGAGCACTTC
TRBV2	TRBJ1-4	many	-	CASALTTGIGEKLFF	TGTGCCAGCGCCCTCACCACAGGGATCGGAGAAAAACTGTTTTTT
TRBV7-2	TRBJ2-1	-	TRBD1	CASSPRTGGSYNEQFF	TGTGCCAGCAGCCCCCGGACAGGGGGCTCCTACAATGAGCAGTTCTTC
TRBV7-8	TRBJ2-2	many	-	CASSFRTYTGELFF	TGTGCCAGCAGCTTTAGGACATACACCGGGGAGCTGTTTTTT
TRBV20-1	TRBJ2-1	many	-	CSATRTGSSSYNEQFF	TGCAGTGCTACGCGAACAGGGTCGAGCTCCTACAATGAGCAGTTCTTC
TRBV7-2	TRBJ2-3	many	-	CASKKRVSDTQYF	TGTGCCAGCAAAAAGCGGGTATCAGATACGCAGTATTTT
TRBV19	TRBJ2-2	-	-	CASSQGRQNTGELFF	TGTGCCAGTAGTCAGGGACGGCAGAACACCGGGGAGCTGTTTTTT
TRBV20-1	TRBJ1-6	many	-	CSARYGTGGSPLHF	TGCAGTGCTAGGTACGGGACCGGAGGTTCACCCCTCCACTTT
TRBV10-3	TRBJ2-7	-	-	CAISESQGLGEQYF	TGTGCCATCAGTGAGTCGCAAGGGCTGGGCGAGCAGTACTTC
TRBV11-3	TRBJ2-1	many	TRBD2	CASRERGSYNEQFF	TGTGCCAGCAGAGAGCGGGGATCCTACAATGAGCAGTTCTTC
TRBV9	TRBJ2-3	many	-	CASSVLAERGTQYF	TGTGCCAGCAGCGTATTAGCGGAGCGCGGCACGCAGTATTTT
TRBV28	TRBJ2-1	many	TRBD2	CASSISGGAGLNEQFF	TGTGCCAGCAGCATTAGCGGGGGGGCGGGTTTGAATGAGCAGTTCTTC
TRBV30	TRBJ1-2	-	-	CAWSVRRDHGYTF	TGTGCCTGGAGTGTACGTCGGGACCATGGCTACACCTTC
TRBV7-8	TRBJ1-6	-	TRBD1	CASSNAGTGIAYNSPLHF	TGTGCCAGCAGCAACGCCGGGACAGGGATTGCCTATAATTCACCCCTCCACTTT
TRBV9	TRBJ1-1	-	-	CASSVDKGLNTEAFF	TGTGCCAGCAGCGTAGATAAAGGGCTTAACACTGAAGCTTTCTTT
TRBV20-1	TRBJ2-5	few	TRBD1	CSASPLTGTEIQETQYF	TGCAGTGCTAGTCCTCTTACCGGGACAGAGATTCAAGAGACCCAGTACTTC
TRBV19	TRBJ2-7	-	TRBD1	CASSKGQGAYEQYF	TGTGCCAGTAGTAAGGGACAGGGCGCCTACGAGCAGTACTTC
TRBV20-1	TRBJ1-6	many	-	CSARGGLSSYNSPLHF	TGCAGTGCTAGGGGGGGTCTTAGCTCCTATAATTCACCCCTCCACTTT
TRBV10-3	TRBJ2-2	many	-	CAVTVNTGELFF	TGTGCCGTTACGGTGAACACCGGGGAGCTGTTTTTT
TRBV6-2/TRBV6-3	TRBJ2-1	many	TRBD2	CASSSGLAGWYNEQFF	TGTGCCAGCAGTTCGGGACTAGCGGGGTGGTACAATGAGCAGTTCTTC
TRBV29-1	TRBJ2-1	many	TRBD2	CSVDLAGMYNEQFF	TGCAGCGTTGATCTAGCGGGAATGTACAATGAGCAGTTCTTC
TRBV2	TRBJ2-7	many	TRBD1	CASNVKRTGTETYEQYF	TGTGCCAGCAACGTCAAAAGAACCGGGACAGAAACCTACGAGCAGTACTTC